Following are 26 T cell receptor beta chains from one sample sequenced in a study of T cell responses to AZD1222 COVID-19 vaccine (dated by TCRdb to the early 2020s). In the paper's terms, the time point label means: baseline before first vaccination. To prepare the library, the immunoSEQ multiplex PCR assay was applied. In TCRdb, the immuneACCESS table is reduced to in-frame sequences with V and J assigned. These tables do not hold every clone; where another copy was compared, an unresolved V gene accounts for under half, and the others remain unexplained. This sample holds some 150,000 clones; around 94% were observed only once. The leading ten clones occupy 1.3% of the sample. The source material was peripheral blood, sampled on day 0 of AZD1222 vaccination. The source of these receptors is an adult in good health.

Only one count was recorded for this clone. The chain has TRBV20-1 and TRBJ1-1; D is unresolved. This CDR3 is 11 amino acids long. V was pared by 0 bases and J by 5 bases, with 4 bases between. Germline V CDR1 and CDR2: DFQATT, SNEGSKA (reference sequence). The CDR3 DNA is TGCAGTGCTAGAGATGAGACTGAAGCTTTCTTT. Translating gives CSARDETEAFF.

The rearrangement uses TRBV4-3 and TRBJ1-3; 8 bases are a match to TRBD1. CDR3 length: 14 amino acids. Trimming cost V 5 bases and J 0 bases; bases outside gene matches: 0. The germline CDR1 and CDR2 sequences are LGHNA and YSLEER. In DNA form, the CDR3 reads TGCGCCAGCAGCGACAGGGGCTCTGGAAACACCATATATTTT. Its protein is CASSDRGSGNTIYF.

The genes are TRBV5-1 and TRBJ2-6; a weak D match, TRBD1 (6 bases). CDR3 size: 16 residues. V lost 2 bases, J lost 1 base, and 10 bases lay in between. CDR1 and CDR2 (germline): SGHRS, YFSETQ. CDR3 residues: CASSLLTGSGANVLTF. Here the CDR3 DNA reads TGCGCCAGCAGCTTACTCACAGGGTCTGGGGCCAACGTCCTGACTTTC.

The rearrangement links TRBV2 to TRBJ1-1; unclear D gene. The length of the CDR3 is 13 residues. CDR1 SNHLY and CDR2 FYNNEI come from the germline V gene. Trimming cost V 6 bases and J 1 base, with 9 bases left between them. CDR3: CASRPIRNTEAFF. CDR3 DNA sequence: TGTGCCAGCAGACCGATAAGGAACACTGAAGCTTTCTTT.

This chain uses TRBV27 with TRBJ2-7, with 8 bases matching TRBD2. Germline CDR1 and CDR2: MNHEY and SMNVEV (reference sequence). The trim removed 5 bases at V and 2 bases at J, leaving 5 bases unmatched. This CDR3 is 14 amino acids long. The chain's CDR3 is CASSLSGGPYEQYV. CDR3 DNA sequence: TGTGCCAGCAGTCTCTCGGGAGGGCCCTACGAGCAGTACGTC.

The chain recombines TRBV6-6 with TRBJ1-6, with D possibly matching TRBD1 (6 bases). This CDR3 spans 15 amino acids. Germline CDR1 and CDR2: MNHNY and SVGAGI (reference sequence). The V and J ends lost 2 bases and 10 bases respectively, with 15 bases between them. As DNA, the CDR3 is TGTGCCAGCAGTTACGGGGGGGCTAGTAACTCACCCCTCCACTTT. It yields the protein CASSYGGASNSPLHF.

V and J are TRBV5-4 and TRBJ2-5; TRBD1 matches 10 bases. Germline V gene data show CDR1 as SGHNT and CDR2 as YYREEE (reference sequence). This CDR3 is 15 amino acids long. Trimming took 5 bases from V and 4 from J; bases not matched to a gene: 8. This CDR3 reads CASRRTGTGVETQYF. CDR3 sequence (DNA): TGTGCCAGCAGGCGAACCGGGACAGGGGTAGAGACCCAGTACTTC. Drawing the rest from reference TRBV5-4 and TRBJ2-5, the complete variable domain is ETGVTQSPTHLIKTRGQQVTLRCSSQSGHNTVSWYQQALGQGPQFIFQYYREEENGRGNFPPRFSGLQFPNYSSELNVNALELDDSALYLCASRRTGTGVETQYFGPGTRLLVL.

The rearrangement links TRBV7-9 to TRBJ1-5, with 10 bases lining up with TRBD1. The V and J ends lost 5 bases and 0 bases, in that order; junction bases with no gene match: 7. The CDR3 runs 17 residues. Germline CDR1 reads SEHNR; CDR2 reads FQNEAQ (reference sequence). The CDR3 reads CASSPGTGVGSNQPQHF. DNA of the CDR3: TGTGCCAGCAGCCCCGGGACAGGGGTCGGTAGCAATCAGCCCCAGCATTTT.

V and J are TRBV6-6 and TRBJ2-7; either TRBD1 or TRBD2 may fit D (6 bases each). Trimming stripped 1 base from V and 6 bases from J, with 16 bases between. Germline-derived CDR1 and CDR2 are MNHNY and SVGAGI (reference sequence). This CDR3 comprises 15 residues. DNA of the CDR3: TGTGCCAGCAGTTACTTGGGACCAGAGGGGGGCGAGCAGTACGTC. Its protein is CASSYLGPEGGEQYV.

The chain is built from TRBV2 and TRBJ2-5, with a possible D match to TRBD2 (5 bases). The V end lost 0 bases, the J end lost 5 bases, and 16 bases lay between the germline ends. Germline V gene sequence: CDR1 SNHLY, CDR2 FYNNEI. This CDR3 contains 16 residues. The CDR3 nucleotides read TGTGCCAGCAGTGAAGCGCTTCCGAGGGTATGGGAGACCCAGTACTTC. It codes for CASSEALPRVWETQYF. The full variable domain, rest sourced from reference TRBV2 and TRBJ2-5, is EPEVTQTPSHQVTQMGQEVILRCVPISNHLYFYWYRQILGQKVEFLVSFYNNEISEKSEIFDDQFSVERPDGSNFTLKIRSTKLEDSAMYFCASSEALPRVWETQYFGPGTRLLVL.

The gene calls are TRBV25-1 and TRBJ1-4, with TRBD1 identical over 7 bases. CDR1 and CDR2 (germline): MGHDK, SYGVNS. The CDR3 runs to 14 residues. V trimming: 6 bases; J trimming: 7 bases; junction bases outside the gene matches: 8. CDR3 loop: CASRGTARPEKLFF. CDR3 nucleotides: TGTGCCAGCAGGGGGACAGCGCGCCCTGAAAAACTGTTTTTT.

The chain has TRBV5-8 and TRBJ1-6, with TRBD1 as a possible D gene (6 bases). Germline assignment: CDR1 SGHTS and CDR2 YDEGEE. The CDR3 extends over 19 amino acids. V shed 4 bases and J shed 8 bases, with 28 bases lying between them. CDR3 residues: CASSKPGHIIIHGDSPLHF. CDR3 bases: TGTGCCAGCAGCAAACCGGGACACATTATAATTCACGGGGATTCACCCCTCCACTTT.

The V call is TRBV2, the J call TRBJ2-1, with 11 bases identical to TRBD2. Germline trimming cut 6 bases from V and 12 bases from J; bases unmatched to any gene: 28. Germline V gives CDR1 SNHLY, CDR2 FYNNEI. The CDR3 spans 20 residues. CDR3 coding DNA: TGTGCCAGCAGGAGGGGGCTAGCGGGAGGAGGTTCAGCCAAATATGGTTCGCAGTTCTTC. It is translated as CASRRGLAGGGSAKYGSQFF.

The rearrangement links TRBV28 to TRBJ2-1; 8 bases are shared with TRBD2. Germline CDR1 is MDHEN and CDR2 is SYDVKM. The CDR3 length is 15 residues. Losses at the gene ends were 6 bases for V and 6 bases for J; bases not matched to a gene: 10. The CDR3 protein is CASSRTSGLTNEQFF. CDR3 nucleotides: TGTGCCAGCAGCCGAACTAGCGGATTGACCAATGAGCAGTTCTTC.

The chain's CDR3 is CASSPDREGTEAFF. In DNA, the CDR3 is TGCGCCAGCAGCCCGGACAGGGAGGGCACTGAAGCTTTCTTT. The chain uses TRBV5-1 and TRBJ1-1; TRBD1 agrees at 8 bases. This CDR3 contains 14 residues. The V gene end was trimmed by 4 bases and the J gene end by 4 bases; junction bases not matched to a gene: 6. Germline CDR1 SGHRS, CDR2 YFSETQ.

This rearrangement joins TRBV6-5 to TRBJ2-1; 10 bases line up with TRBD2. Germline trimming cut 7 bases from V and 4 bases from J; bases unmatched to any gene: 4. This CDR3 has 14 residues. Germline CDR1 and CDR2: MNHEY and SVGAGI. This CDR3 reads CASNPSGGYNEQFF. In DNA form, the CDR3 reads TGTGCCAGCAACCCTAGCGGGGGTTACAATGAGCAGTTCTTC.

This chain uses TRBV3-1 (or the pseudogene TRBV3-2) with TRBJ2-7; no clear D. The CDR3 is 15 residues long. The V and J ends lost 0 bases and 3 bases respectively, with 12 bases between them. Germline CDR1 and CDR2: LGHDT and YNNKEL (reference sequence). CDR3 DNA: TGTGCCAGCAGCCAAGAAAGCCTCCCTGTCTACGAGCAGTACGTC. It yields the protein CASSQESLPVYEQYV.

The rearrangement uses TRBV2 and TRBJ2-5; maybe TRBD2 (5 bases). The CDR3 sequence is 15 residues long. Germline lookup yields CDR1 SNHLY and CDR2 FYNNEI. The ends were cut back, 3 bases at V and 5 bases at J, with 16 bases in the middle. This CDR3 reads CASSDRVGRGETQYF. The CDR3 coding sequence is TGTGCCAGCAGTGATCGGGTAGGGCGAGGGGAGACCCAGTACTTC. Full variable domain (remainder filled in from reference TRBV2 and TRBJ2-5): EPEVTQTPSHQVTQMGQEVILRCVPISNHLYFYWYRQILGQKVEFLVSFYNNEISEKSEIFDDQFSVERPDGSNFTLKIRSTKLEDSAMYFCASSDRVGRGETQYFGPGTRLLVL.

This chain links TRBV9 with TRBJ2-2, with D hard to call. Germline loops: CDR1 SGDLS, CDR2 YYNGEE. The length of the CDR3 is 14 residues. The ends were cut back, 0 bases at V and 5 bases at J, with 8 bases in the middle. The DNA of the CDR3 is TGTGCCAGCAGCGTAGAATTGGGGACCGGGGAGCTGTTTTTT. This gives the protein CASSVELGTGELFF.

The chain links TRBV10-2 to TRBJ2-7; D is uncertain. V was pared by 10 bases and J by 8 bases, with 21 bases between. The CDR3 contains 13 residues. Germline lookup yields CDR1 WSHSY and CDR2 SAAADI. CDR3 sequence reads: CATAYSDPGQQYV. CDR3 DNA: TGCGCCACAGCTTATAGTGACCCCGGCCAGCAGTACGTC.

This rearrangement joins TRBV6-1 to TRBJ1-3, with TRBD1 matching 8 bases. The J segment lost 6 bases and the V segment lost 3 bases, leaving 4 bases of the junction unmatched. The CDR3 has 14 amino acids. Per the germline V gene, CDR1 is MNHNS and CDR2 is SASEGT. In nucleotides, the CDR3 is TGTGCCAGCAGTGATAAGACAGGGGTAAACACCATATATTTT. Protein: CASSDKTGVNTIYF.

The chain has TRBV2 and TRBJ2-7; maybe TRBD1 (7 bases). Germline CDR1 SNHLY, CDR2 FYNNEI. V was cut by 2 bases and J by 4 bases, with 12 bases left in between. The CDR3 runs to 14 residues. This CDR3 reads CASSETRGVYEQYV. DNA for the CDR3: TGTGCCAGCAGTGAAACCAGGGGGGTTTACGAGCAGTACGTC.

The chain uses TRBV7-9 and TRBJ2-2; D is undetermined. This CDR3 is 14 amino acids long. V was trimmed by 3 bases and J by 1 base, leaving 6 bases between them. CDR1 and CDR2 (germline): SEHNR, FQNEAQ (reference sequence). Here the CDR3 DNA reads TGTGCCAGCAGCTTGGCCGGGAACACCGGGGAGCTGTTTTTT. It translates to CASSLAGNTGELFF.

This rearrangement joins TRBV6-6 to TRBJ1-4; D is undetermined. Trimming stripped 7 bases from V and 8 bases from J, with 17 bases between. The CDR3 covers 14 residues. Germline V lookup: CDR1 MNHNY, CDR2 SVGAGI (reference sequence). This chain's CDR3 is CASKLLGVGEKLFF. The CDR3 bases are TGTGCCAGCAAATTACTAGGAGTCGGGGAAAAACTGTTTTTT.

V gene TRBV5-4 combines with J gene TRBJ2-3; 7 bases match TRBD1. The CDR3 spans 13 residues. V trimming: 6 bases; J trimming: 4 bases; junction bases outside the gene matches: 5. Germline loops: CDR1 SGHNT, CDR2 YYREEE (reference sequence). The CDR3 nucleotides read TGTGCCAGCACCCGACAGGGATCAGATACGCAGTATTTT. Translating it yields CASTRQGSDTQYF.

This chain links TRBV6-5 with TRBJ1-1, with D uncertain. V lost 0 bases and J lost 1, with 6 bases in between. In germline, CDR1 is MNHEY, CDR2 SVGAGI. The CDR3 is 14 amino acids. The CDR3 sequence is CASSYSYQNTEAFF. Written as DNA, the CDR3 is TGTGCCAGCAGTTACTCGTACCAGAACACTGAAGCTTTCTTT.